The 25 T cell receptor beta chains below come from one sample, sequenced in a study of neurological immune-mediated disorders. Time point described: longitudinal time-point 3. Using its own MiXCR run on the 5' RACE reads, TCRdb lists one record per CDR3 protein. The sample yields about 53,000 distinct CDR3 sequences, approximately 8.4% seen once. Specimen: PBMCs. Receptors were obtained from a woman between 40 and 50 years old in good health.

As regards this clonotype: This may come from a read error, since a much larger clone is one base off. The V and J genes are TRBV6-5 and TRBJ1-2; D perhaps matches TRBD1 (5 bases). In germline, CDR1 is MNHEY, CDR2 SVGAGI. The CDR3 covers 16 residues. V shed 2 bases and J shed 3 bases, with 16 bases lying between them. CDR3 sequence: CASSYGGGGTDYGYTF. In nucleotides, the CDR3 is TGTGCCAGCAGTTACGGGGGGGGAGGTACAGACTATGGCTACACCTTC.

This clonotype was seen repeatedly, ten times or more. V and J are TRBV5-1 and TRBJ1-6; no reliable D call. The CDR3 runs to 15 residues. Germline V gives CDR1 SGHRS, CDR2 YFSETQ. The V and J ends lost 0 bases and 10 bases respectively, with 14 bases between them. DNA of the CDR3: TGCGCCAGCAGCTTGGAAGGCAGCTACACCTCACCCCTCCACTTT. Translation: CASSLEGSYTSPLHF.

The chain joins TRBV14 to TRBJ2-2; no definite D call. Germline V CDR1 and CDR2: SGHDN, FVKESK. Trimming stripped 5 bases from V and 4 bases from J, with 14 bases between. CDR3 length: 15 residues. In nucleotides, the CDR3 is TGTGCCAGCAGCGCCCAGTATGAGGTCACCGGGGAGCTGTTTTTT. It translates to CASSAQYEVTGELFF.

This clonotype was found many times. The chain uses TRBV29-1 and TRBJ2-3; 15 bases map to TRBD2. Trimming cost V 7 bases and J 7 bases; bases outside gene matches: 6. Per the germline V gene, CDR1 is SQVTM and CDR2 is ANQGSEA. This CDR3 region has 14 residues. CDR3 in DNA: TGCAGCGCCGGACTAGCGGGAGGGCTCAATACGCAGTATTTT. It yields the protein CSAGLAGGLNTQYF.

This clonotype has ten or more counts. The chain recombines TRBV4-1 with TRBJ1-2, with D possibly matching TRBD1 (5 bases). With 4 bases removed from V and 6 bases from J, the gap between germline ends came to 21 bases. There are 16 residues in the CDR3. The germline CDR1 and CDR2 sequences are MGHRA and YSYEKL. DNA of the CDR3: TGCGCCAGCAGCCTTCAATGGGGACCCTTGAGTGATGGCTACACCTTC. Protein sequence: CASSLQWGPLSDGYTF.

Ten or more counts support this clonotype. The chain joins TRBV9 to TRBJ2-5; no definite D call. V was shortened by 3 bases and J by 1 base, with 13 bases between the two germline ends. Germline V CDR1 and CDR2: SGDLS, YYNGEE. The CDR3 has 15 amino acids. DNA of the CDR3: TGTGCCAGCAGCGCTTCCCCCACGACCCAAGAGACCCAGTACTTC. It yields the protein CASSASPTTQETQYF.

This clonotype was observed at least ten times. The V call is TRBV10-3, the J call TRBJ2-7; TRBD1 is a possible D gene (7 bases). The CDR3 covers 12 residues. Germline V gene data show CDR1 as ENHRY and CDR2 as SYGVKD. Trimming cost V 11 bases and J 3 bases, with 14 bases left between them. The CDR3: CASGAGGYEQYF. In DNA form, the CDR3 reads TGTGCCTCGGGGGCAGGGGGCTACGAGCAGTACTTC.

This clonotype was recorded many times. The chain is built from TRBV6-2 or TRBV6-3 and TRBJ2-1; 8 bases are shared with TRBD2. The V segment lost 1 base and the J segment 6 bases; nucleotides outside the gene matches: 5. This CDR3 has 15 residues. The V gene's germline CDR1 is MNHEY and CDR2 SVGEGT. The CDR3 DNA follows: TGTGCCAGCAGTTACTTGCGGGGGGCCTTCAATGAGCAGTTCTTC. Its translation: CASSYLRGAFNEQFF.

The J gene is TRBJ1-5, the V gene TRBV5-6; D is possibly TRBD1 (5 bases). This CDR3 spans 15 amino acids. Germline V CDR1 and CDR2: SGHDT, YYEEEE. Trimming left V 0 bases short and J 9 bases short, with 16 bases between. Here the CDR3 reads CASSLGGTLVLPQHF. The CDR3 bases are TGTGCCAGCAGCTTGGGTGGGACCCTGGTCCTGCCCCAGCATTTT.

This clonotype has a single count. Possible read error: a much larger clone is one base away. This rearrangement joins TRBV10-1 to TRBJ2-3, with TRBD2 identical over 7 bases. The CDR3 length is 15 residues. V gave up 1 base and J gave up 7 bases; unmatched junction bases: 8. The germline CDR1 and CDR2 sequences are WNHNN and SYGVQD (reference sequence). Here the CDR3 DNA reads TGCGCCAGCAGTGAGTTGAGTCCGGGGGGAAATACGCAGTATTTT. It encodes CASSELSPGGNTQYF.

This clonotype has a count of ten or more. The chain combines TRBV5-1 with TRBJ2-2; no definite D call. Trimming stripped 4 bases from V and 1 base from J, with 8 bases between. This CDR3 region has 14 residues. Germline loops: CDR1 SGHRS, CDR2 YFSETQ. The CDR3 here is CASSLQENTGELFF. CDR3 bases: TGCGCCAGCAGCCTGCAGGAGAACACCGGGGAGCTGTTTTTT.

This chain links TRBV6-7 with TRBJ2-7; D gene ambiguous. TRBV6-7 is sorted into the ORF group, with uncertain function. Deletions cut 4 bases from V and 5 bases from J, with 9 bases between. This CDR3 has 12 residues. Here the CDR3 DNA reads TGTGCCAGCAGTTCCGGTCCCCACGAGCAGTACTTC. Translation gives CASSSGPHEQYF.

Remarks on this clonotype: A clone one base away is much larger, so this may be a read error. V is TRBV2 and J is TRBJ2-5; D could derive from TRBD1 or TRBD2 (5 bases each). CDR3 size: 13 residues. Germline CDR1 SNHLY, CDR2 FYNNEI. CDR3 in amino acids: CSSLRDVQETQYF. CDR3 coding DNA: TGTTCCAGCCTCCGGGACGTCCAAGAGACCCAGTACTTC.

This clonotype was seen many times. V gene TRBV7-2 combines with J gene TRBJ1-3; the D is unclear. V was clipped by 2 bases and J by 0 bases, with 11 bases between them. From germline, CDR1 is SGHTA and CDR2 FQGNSA. The CDR3 runs 16 residues. The chain's CDR3 is CASSLSRILSGNTIYF. In DNA, the CDR3 is TGTGCCAGCAGCTTAAGCAGAATTCTCTCTGGAAACACCATATATTTT.

This clonotype has at least ten counts. The chain is built from TRBV24-1 and TRBJ2-1; a possible D gene is TRBD1 (5 bases). V gave up 5 bases and J gave up 2 bases, with 18 bases separating them. Looked up from germline, CDR1 is KGHDR and CDR2 is SFDVKD. The length of the CDR3 is 17 residues. The CDR3 protein is CATSGSYGQGPYNEQFF. The CDR3 nucleotides are TGTGCCACCAGTGGCTCCTATGGGCAGGGTCCCTACAATGAGCAGTTCTTC.

This clonotype has a count of ten or more. The chain joins TRBV2 to TRBJ2-7; 7 bases align to TRBD1. V gave up 7 bases and J gave up 2 bases; unmatched junction bases: 11. The CDR3 extends over 15 amino acids. Germline lookup yields CDR1 SNHLY and CDR2 FYNNEI. The CDR3 nucleotides are TGTGCCAGCAACAAAGGACAGGCCCTAACCTACGAGCAGTACTTC. Protein: CASNKGQALTYEQYF. The full variable domain, with the rest looked up from reference TRBV2 and TRBJ2-7, is EPEVTQTPSHQVTQMGQEVILRCVPISNHLYFYWYRQILGQKVEFLVSFYNNEISEKSEIFDDQFSVERPDGSNFTLKIRSTKLEDSAMYFCASNKGQALTYEQYFGPGTRLTVT.

This clonotype is categorized as large. This chain links TRBV20-1 with TRBJ1-1; D not resolved. This CDR3 comprises 14 residues. V shed 6 bases and J shed 3 bases, with 17 bases lying between them. In germline, CDR1 is DFQATT, CDR2 SNEGSKA (reference sequence). This CDR3 is CSAGKPESDTEAFF. The CDR3 DNA follows: TGCAGTGCGGGGAAACCAGAGTCGGACACTGAAGCTTTCTTT.

There are many counts of this clonotype. J is TRBJ1-1 and V is TRBV4-3; D gene uncertain. Germline lookup yields CDR1 LGHNA and CDR2 YSLEER. This CDR3 is 16 amino acids long. Trimming stripped 0 bases from V and 0 bases from J, with 11 bases between. In DNA, the CDR3 is TGCGCCAGCAGCCAAGATGTGAGCGGTTTGAACACTGAAGCTTTCTTT. This translates into CASSQDVSGLNTEAFF.

This clonotype was detected ten times or more. V usage is TRBV5-1 and J usage is TRBJ2-2; TRBD2 agrees at 8 bases. Losses at the gene ends were 4 bases for V and 3 bases for J; bases not matched to a gene: 5. The V gene's germline CDR1 is SGHRS and CDR2 YFSETQ. The CDR3 length is 15 residues. The CDR3 DNA reads as TGCGCCAGCAGCAACTCGGGGGGGGACACCGGGGAGCTGTTTTTT. Translating gives CASSNSGGDTGELFF.

The sample holds many counts of this clonotype. The chain couples TRBV6-1 to TRBJ1-3; D perhaps matches TRBD1 (6 bases). CDR3 length: 16 residues. Trimming removed 1 base from V and 0 bases from J, with 10 bases in between. The germline CDR1 and CDR2 sequences are MNHNS and SASEGT. The CDR3: CASSEERDTSGNTIYF. The CDR3 DNA sequence: TGTGCCAGCAGTGAAGAACGGGACACCTCTGGAAACACCATATATTTT.

V is TRBV10-3 and J is TRBJ1-1; 7 bases are shared with TRBD1. Germline CDR1 is ENHRY and CDR2 is SYGVKD. The V gene end was trimmed by 7 bases and the J gene end by 13 bases; junction bases not matched to a gene: 12. The CDR3 covers 12 residues. CDR3: CAITSTPGQIFF. Written as DNA, the CDR3 is TGTGCCATCACTTCGACCCCGGGACAGATTTTCTTT.

This clonotype was recorded at least ten times. The genes are TRBV6-2 or TRBV6-3 and TRBJ2-4; possible D gene TRBD1, 5 bases. Between the trimmed V and J ends, which lost 4 bases and 3 bases, there was a span of 10 bases. Germline V lookup: CDR1 MNHEY, CDR2 SVGEGT. The CDR3 sequence is 14 residues long. CDR3 sequence reads: CASSWDQGKNIQYF. The CDR3, as DNA: TGTGCCAGCAGTTGGGATCAGGGCAAAAACATTCAGTACTTC.

This clonotype has ten or more counts. V usage is TRBV7-2 and J usage is TRBJ2-1, with 11 bases fitting TRBD2. The germline V gene has CDR1 SGHTA and CDR2 FQGNSA. The V gene end was trimmed by 7 bases and the J gene end by 3 bases; junction bases not matched to a gene: 11. The CDR3 length is 17 residues. CDR3 nucleotides: TGTGCCAGCACCCGCATCCCTAGCGGGAGGCGCTACAATGAGCAGTTCTTC. Amino acid sequence: CASTRIPSGRRYNEQFF.

This clonotype was recorded many times. The V call is TRBV5-1, the J call TRBJ1-6, with 9 bases matching TRBD1. The CDR3 length is 14 residues. Germline lookup yields CDR1 SGHRS and CDR2 YFSETQ. Here the CDR3 DNA reads TGCGGCAGTTCCCCGGGACAGGGAGTTTCACCCCTCCACTTT. It is translated as CGSSPGQGVSPLHF.

The rearrangement joins TRBV12-5 to TRBJ2-1; D ambiguous. The CDR3 is 15 residues long. V was cut by 7 bases and J by 5 bases, with 18 bases left in between. Germline values: CDR1 LGHNT, CDR2 FRNRAP. The CDR3 region is CASVSTRRIDNEQFF. DNA of the CDR3: TGTGCTAGTGTTTCCACCAGACGTATCGACAATGAGCAGTTCTTC. Together with reference TRBV12-5 and TRBJ2-1, the CDR3 gives the full variable domain: DARVTQTPRHKVTEMGQEVTMRCQPILGHNTVFWYRQTMMQGLELLAYFRNRAPLDDSGMPKDRFSAEMPDATLATLKIQPSEPRDSAVYFCASVSTRRIDNEQFFGPGTRLTVL.